The 6 T cell receptor beta chains in this list originate from one sample, sequenced in a study of identical twins. TCRdb reanalysed the 5' RACE reads using MiXCR and keeps one entry per CDR3 protein. Here the sample spans approximately 1.8 million distinct CDR3 sequences, about 32% being singletons. What was sequenced was cord blood. These receptors originate from a newborn girl in good health.

This clonotype has a count of ten or more. The chain is built from TRBV6-1 and TRBJ1-6; TRBD1 agrees at 7 bases. The CDR3 sequence is 17 residues long. The junction had 12 bases not matched to a gene; V was cut back by 6 bases and J by 4 bases. CDR1 MNHNS and CDR2 SASEGT come from the germline V gene. The CDR3 DNA follows: TGTGCCAGCAGCAGGGACAGAGGAGCAATTTATAATTCACCCCTCCACTTT. Protein: CASSRDRGAIYNSPLHF.

This rearrangement joins TRBV10-3 to TRBJ2-1, with a weak D call TRBD2 (5 bases). With 4 bases removed from V and 6 bases from J, the gap between germline ends came to 13 bases. Germline loops: CDR1 ENHRY, CDR2 SYGVKD. The CDR3 runs 14 residues. The CDR3 spells CAISGEPGGNEQFF. The CDR3 DNA follows: TGTGCCATCAGTGGGGAGCCAGGCGGCAATGAGCAGTTCTTC.

This clonotype was found many times. V and J are TRBV27 and TRBJ1-2; 11 positions agree with TRBD1. The CDR3 is 15 amino acids. Germline loops: CDR1 MNHEY, CDR2 SMNVEV (reference sequence). V was clipped by 3 bases and J by 3 bases; unmatched bases: 3. The CDR3 sequence is CASSLGTGGYYGYTF. The CDR3 DNA follows: TGTGCCAGCAGTTTGGGGACAGGGGGATACTATGGCTACACCTTC.

This clonotype was seen a few times. The V call is TRBV12-3 or TRBV12-4, the J call TRBJ1-6; no reliable D call. V lost 6 bases, J lost 7 bases, and 7 bases lay in between. The CDR3 consists of 12 residues. The CDR3 DNA sequence: TGTGCCAGCAGAGAACAGAATTCACCCCTCCACTTT. This gives the protein CASREQNSPLHF.

In its sample, this clonotype was seen a few times. The chain employs TRBV30 and TRBJ2-7; D unclear. Judging by the DNA end, TRBJ2-4 fits better; the J call may be wrong. The CDR3 extends over 13 amino acids. CDR1 GTSNPN and CDR2 SVGIG come from the germline V gene (reference sequence). CDR3 nucleotides: TGTGCCTGGATCGCTAGAGCCAAAAACATTCAGTACTTC. It is translated as CAWIARAKNIQYF.

The chain links TRBV27 to TRBJ2-7; 11 positions agree with TRBD2. The CDR3 consists of 16 residues. Germline CDR1 reads MNHEY; CDR2 reads SMNVEV (reference sequence). V gave up 0 bases and J gave up 2 bases; unmatched junction bases: 3. The CDR3 DNA sequence: TGTGCCAGCAGTTTATCCCTAGCGGGAGGCACCTACGAGCAGTACTTC. Translating it yields CASSLSLAGGTYEQYF.